This entry lists 15 T cell receptor beta chains sequenced from one sample in a study of shared clonotypes between healthy human individuals. The repertoire was sequenced with immunoSEQ multiplex PCR; TCRdb's copy has only in-frame clones and lacks some. The data contain 450,000 to 600,000 clones, around 79% of them singletons. The sample taken for sequencing was PBMCs. The receptors originated from a woman aged 40 to 50 in good health. Some clones in this sample may be carry-over from other donors' samples.

CDR3 bases: TGTGCCAGCAGCTTAGGGGACCGTTTGGAGCAGTACTTC. As protein: CASSLGDRLEQYF. This sequence joins TRBV11-2 and TRBJ2-7; D might be TRBD1 or TRBD2, each matching 5 bases. V lost 1 base, J lost 7 bases, and 11 bases lay in between. Per the germline V gene, CDR1 is SGHAT and CDR2 is FQNNGV. This CDR3 spans 13 amino acids.

The chain has TRBV29-1 and TRBJ2-7; weak D call: TRBD1 (7 bases). V was shortened by 0 bases and J by 3 bases, with 27 bases between the two germline ends. CDR3 length: 19 residues. Germline-derived CDR1 and CDR2 are SQVTM and ANQGSEA. The CDR3, as DNA: TGCAGCGTTGAAGAACGGCGGGACAGTCTTTCTTCGTCGAACTACGAGCAGTACTTC. This codes for CSVEERRDSLSSSNYEQYF.

This sequence joins TRBV20-1 and TRBJ2-7; D gene uncertain. The CDR3 runs 11 residues. Germline CDR1 and CDR2: DFQATT and SNEGSKA (reference sequence). Trimming cost V 3 bases and J 1 base, with 4 bases left between them. CDR3 DNA: TGCAGTGCTAGCCTATCCTACGAGCAGTACTTC. Protein sequence: CSASLSYEQYF.

The gene calls are TRBV4-3 and TRBJ1-2; a possible D gene is TRBD1 (5 bases). Trimming removed 5 bases from V and 8 bases from J, with 21 bases in between. Germline CDR1 LGHNA, CDR2 YSLEER. The CDR3 extends over 15 amino acids. DNA of the CDR3: TGCGCCAGCAGCTCCCACCTGGAGGGGAGTCGGGGCTACACCTTC. Its protein is CASSSHLEGSRGYTF.

The gene calls are TRBV7-9 and TRBJ1-3, with D perhaps TRBD1 (5 bases). V was shortened by 3 bases and J by 4 bases, with 13 bases between the two germline ends. This CDR3 region has 15 residues. CDR1 is SEHNR and CDR2 is FQNEAQ in the germline V gene (reference sequence). The CDR3 bases are TGTGCCAGCAGCTTCCATCAGGGTACGGGAAACACCATATATTTT. This sequence encodes CASSFHQGTGNTIYF.

The table lists this clone with a few counts. At the DNA level, this CDR3 is encoded by other sequences in the same sample as well. The CDR3 DNA reads as TGTGCCAGCAGCTTAGTTGGGGGGGGCTACAATGAGCAGTTCTTC. Encoded protein: CASSLVGGGYNEQFF. The J gene is TRBJ2-1, the V gene TRBV11-2; 7 bases are a match to TRBD2. The CDR3 spans 15 residues. Germline V gene sequence: CDR1 SGHAT, CDR2 FQNNGV. The V gene end was trimmed by 1 base and the J gene end by 3 bases; junction bases not matched to a gene: 3.

The chain employs TRBV16 and TRBJ1-3; D not certain. Germline values: CDR1 KGHSY, CDR2 FQNENV. V was pared by 1 base and J by 4 bases, with 11 bases between. This CDR3 region has 15 residues. Here the CDR3 reads CASSQFSGYGNTIYF. CDR3 nucleotides: TGTGCCAGCAGCCAATTTTCGGGGTACGGAAACACCATATATTTT.

The rearrangement links TRBV6-4 to TRBJ1-1; D is undetermined. The V gene lost 7 bases and the J gene lost 0 bases, with 15 bases spanning the gap. Germline loops: CDR1 MRHNA, CDR2 SNTAGT. The CDR3 spans 15 residues. CDR3 residues: CASTTRYKVNTEAFF. The CDR3 nucleotides are TGTGCCAGCACCACGAGGTACAAAGTGAACACTGAAGCTTTCTTT.

The J gene is TRBJ2-7, the V gene TRBV28, with 13 bases lining up with TRBD2. V shed 6 bases and J 6 bases; nucleotides not matched to a gene: 2. This CDR3 comprises 13 residues. Germline V gene data show CDR1 as MDHEN and CDR2 as SYDVKM. This CDR3 is CASRTSGRAEQYF. In nucleotides, the CDR3 is TGTGCCAGCAGAACTAGCGGGAGGGCCGAGCAGTACTTC.

The chain links TRBV7-3 to TRBJ2-2; 10 bases agree with TRBD2. CDR3 size: 19 residues. V shed 2 bases and J 7 bases; nucleotides not matched to a gene: 16. The germline V gene encodes CDR1 SGHTA and CDR2 FQGTGA. The CDR3 region has the DNA TGTGCCAGCAGCTTACCGGGGACTCAGCGGGAGGGCCGGTTCGGGGAGCTGTTTTTT. It translates to CASSLPGTQREGRFGELFF. The complete variable domain, with remaining parts taken from reference TRBV7-3 and TRBJ2-2, reads GAGVSQTPSNKVTEKGKYVELRCDPISGHTALYWYRQSLGQGPEFLIYFQGTGAADDSGLPNDRFFAVRPEGSVSTLKIQRTERGDSAVYLCASSLPGTQREGRFGELFFGEGSRLTVL.

This clone was counted a few times. V usage is TRBV30 and J usage is TRBJ2-2, with TRBD1 as a possible D gene (5 bases). The CDR3 is made up of 15 amino acids. CDR1 is GTSNPN and CDR2 is SVGIG in the germline V gene (reference sequence). V lost 2 bases to trimming and J lost 5 bases, with 15 bases between them. CDR3 sequence reads: CAWSPQGAETGELFF. CDR3 DNA: TGTGCCTGGAGTCCCCAGGGCGCGGAAACCGGGGAGCTGTTTTTT.

This chain connects TRBV6-4 to TRBJ2-1, with D possibly being TRBD2 (7 bases). The V gene's germline CDR1 is MRHNA and CDR2 SNTAGT. CDR3 length equals 15 residues. The V end was cut by 2 bases, the J end by 5 bases, with 13 bases between. Here the CDR3 reads CASSDRGEGHNEQFF. The CDR3 DNA reads TGTGCCAGCAGTGACAGGGGGGAGGGCCACAATGAGCAGTTCTTC.

The rearrangement joins TRBV27 to TRBJ2-2; D uncertain. Per the germline V gene, CDR1 is MNHEY and CDR2 is SMNVEV (reference sequence). Trimming took 5 bases from V and 2 from J, leaving 6 bases between them. The CDR3 is made up of 13 amino acids. The CDR3, as DNA: TGTGCCAGCAGTGGCCCAAACACCGGGGAGCTGTTTTTT. Its protein product is CASSGPNTGELFF.

The chain is built from TRBV29-1 and TRBJ1-5, with 7 bases lining up with TRBD1. Trimming at V came to 8 bases and at J to 6 bases, leaving 19 bases not matched to a gene. Germline lookup yields CDR1 SQVTM and CDR2 ANQGSEA. The CDR3 sequence is 16 residues long. Written as DNA, the CDR3 is TGCAGCTCCCCTTTAGCGGACAGGTCGGGGCGTCAGCCCCAGCATTTT. Translation gives CSSPLADRSGRQPQHF. Filled out from reference TRBV29-1 and TRBJ1-5, the complete variable domain reads SAVISQKPSRDICQRGTSLTIQCQVDSQVTMMFWYRQQPGQSLTLIATANQGSEATYESGFVIDKFPISRPNLTFSTLTVSNMSPEDSSIYLCSSPLADRSGRQPQHFGDGTRLSIL.

This clone was observed once. This chain uses TRBV28 with TRBJ1-1; 9 nucleotides align to TRBD1. Germline-derived CDR1 and CDR2 are MDHEN and SYDVKM. Trimming at V came to 3 bases and at J to 1 base, leaving 12 bases not matched to a gene. This CDR3 contains 18 residues. The DNA of the CDR3 is TGTGCCAGCAGTTTCCGAACCGGGACAGGGATTTGGAACACTGAAGCTTTCTTT. Translated, it gives CASSFRTGTGIWNTEAFF.